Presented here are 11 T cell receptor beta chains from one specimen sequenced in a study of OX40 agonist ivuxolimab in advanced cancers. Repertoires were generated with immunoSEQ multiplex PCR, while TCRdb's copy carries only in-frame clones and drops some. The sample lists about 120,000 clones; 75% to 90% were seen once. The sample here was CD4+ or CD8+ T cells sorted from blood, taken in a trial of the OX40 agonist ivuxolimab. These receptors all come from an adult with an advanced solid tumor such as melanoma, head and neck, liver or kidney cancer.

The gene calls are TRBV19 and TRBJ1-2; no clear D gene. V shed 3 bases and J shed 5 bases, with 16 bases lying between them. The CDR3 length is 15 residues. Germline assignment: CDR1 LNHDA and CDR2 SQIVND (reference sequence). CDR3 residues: CASSIAKSPLYGYTF. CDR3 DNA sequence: TGTGCCAGTAGTATCGCCAAGTCTCCTCTATATGGCTACACCTTC.

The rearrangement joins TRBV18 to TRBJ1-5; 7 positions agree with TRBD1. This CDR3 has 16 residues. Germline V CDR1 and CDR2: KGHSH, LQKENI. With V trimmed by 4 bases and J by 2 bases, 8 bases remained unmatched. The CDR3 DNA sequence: TGTGCCAGCTCACAACGACAGGGCAATGGCAATCAGCCCCAGCATTTT. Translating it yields CASSQRQGNGNQPQHF.

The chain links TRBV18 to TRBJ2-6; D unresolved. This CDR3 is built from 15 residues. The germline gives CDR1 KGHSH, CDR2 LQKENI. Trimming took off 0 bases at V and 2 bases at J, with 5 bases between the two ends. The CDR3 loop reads CASSPPLPGANVLTF. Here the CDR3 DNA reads TGTGCCAGCTCACCACCATTACCTGGGGCCAACGTCCTGACTTTC.

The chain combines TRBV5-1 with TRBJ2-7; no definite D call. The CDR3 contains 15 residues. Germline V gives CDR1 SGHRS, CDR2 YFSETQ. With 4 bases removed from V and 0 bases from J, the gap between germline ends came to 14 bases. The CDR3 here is CASSQPTYDSYEQYF. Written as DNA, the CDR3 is TGCGCCAGCAGCCAACCGACCTATGACTCCTACGAGCAGTACTTC.

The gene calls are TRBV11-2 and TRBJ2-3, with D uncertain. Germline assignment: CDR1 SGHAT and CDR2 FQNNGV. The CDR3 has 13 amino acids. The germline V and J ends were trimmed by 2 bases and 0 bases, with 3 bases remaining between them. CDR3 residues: CASSLPSTDTQYF. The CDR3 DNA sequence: TGTGCCAGCAGCTTACCGAGCACAGATACGCAGTATTTT.

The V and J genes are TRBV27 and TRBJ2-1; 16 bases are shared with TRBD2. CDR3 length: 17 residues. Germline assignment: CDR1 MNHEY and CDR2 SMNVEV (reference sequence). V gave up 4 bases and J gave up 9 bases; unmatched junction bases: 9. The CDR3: CASSSPGLAGGRGEQFF. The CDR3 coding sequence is TGTGCCAGCAGTTCCCCGGGACTAGCGGGGGGGCGTGGTGAGCAGTTCTTC.

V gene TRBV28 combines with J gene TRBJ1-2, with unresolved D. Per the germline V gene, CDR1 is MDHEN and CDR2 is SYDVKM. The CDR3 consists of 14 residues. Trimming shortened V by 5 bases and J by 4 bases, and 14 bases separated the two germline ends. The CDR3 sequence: CASSPPGSFYGYTF. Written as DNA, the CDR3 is TGTGCCAGCAGTCCCCCGGGAAGTTTCTATGGCTACACCTTC.

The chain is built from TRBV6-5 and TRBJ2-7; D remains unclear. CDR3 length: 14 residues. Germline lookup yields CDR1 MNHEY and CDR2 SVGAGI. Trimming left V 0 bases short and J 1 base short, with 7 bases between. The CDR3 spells CASSYSVGSYEQYF. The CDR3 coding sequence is TGTGCCAGCAGTTACTCTGTCGGATCCTACGAGCAGTACTTC.

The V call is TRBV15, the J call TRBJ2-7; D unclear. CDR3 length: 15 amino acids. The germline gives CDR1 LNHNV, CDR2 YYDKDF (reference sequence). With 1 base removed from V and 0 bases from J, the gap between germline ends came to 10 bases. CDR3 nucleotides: TGTGCCACCAGCAGAGGAGACTGGGTCTCCTACGAGCAGTACTTC. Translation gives CATSRGDWVSYEQYF.

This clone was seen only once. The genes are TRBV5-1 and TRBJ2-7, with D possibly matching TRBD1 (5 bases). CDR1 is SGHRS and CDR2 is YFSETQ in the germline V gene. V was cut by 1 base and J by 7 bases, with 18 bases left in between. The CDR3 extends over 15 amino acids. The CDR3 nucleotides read TGCGCCAGCAGCTTGAACGCAGGGTTTACCGATGAGCAGTACTTC. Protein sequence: CASSLNAGFTDEQYF.

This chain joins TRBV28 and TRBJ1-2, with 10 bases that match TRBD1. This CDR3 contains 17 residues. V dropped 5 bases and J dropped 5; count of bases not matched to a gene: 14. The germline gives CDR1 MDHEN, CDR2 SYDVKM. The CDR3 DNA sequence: TGTGCCAGCAGTCCCCCCACCCCCCGGGACAGGGGTTATGGCTACACCTTC. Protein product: CASSPPTPRDRGYGYTF.